The 11 T cell receptor beta chains in this list originate from one sample, sequenced in a study of shared T cell receptors in the human thymus. Only in-frame clones appear in the TCRdb table, and some are missing; sequencing was by immunoSEQ multiplex PCR. Of 540,000 or so clones detected, about 80% appear once; the ten largest clones hold roughly 0.013%. The same data also went into a second study, on human thymus T cells.

Specimen: thymocytes. The receptors here all came from a boy in the first two years of life with a congenital heart defect.

The chain combines TRBV7-2 with TRBJ2-3; 7 bases are a match to TRBD2. The J segment lost 0 bases and the V segment lost 5 bases, leaving 5 bases of the junction unmatched. This CDR3 region has 15 residues. Germline loops: CDR1 SGHTA, CDR2 FQGNSA. The DNA of the CDR3 is TGTGCCAGCAGCCCCGGACTAGTTAGCACAGATACGCAGTATTTT. Amino acid sequence: CASSPGLVSTDTQYF.

For the CDR3, the DNA is TGCGCCAGCAGCTTGTGGCTTCGACTAGCGGGAGGGCCGGGCTTGTCCTACAATGAGCAGTTCTTC. This sequence encodes CASSLWLRLAGGPGLSYNEQFF. The chain links TRBV5-1 to TRBJ2-1; 14 bases agree with TRBD2. Losses at the gene ends were 1 base for V and 1 base for J; bases not matched to a gene: 16. Germline CDR1 is SGHRS and CDR2 is YFSETQ. The CDR3 is 22 residues long.

The chain carries TRBV5-4 and TRBJ1-2; 7 bases align to TRBD1. The CDR3 loop spans 16 amino acids. The V gene end was trimmed by 2 bases and the J gene end by 4 bases; junction bases not matched to a gene: 11. CDR1 is SGHNT, CDR2 YYREEE, per germline (reference sequence). The CDR3 DNA follows: TGTGCCAGCAGCTTTCCCCCTGACAGGGCGATCTATGGCTACACCTTC. Amino acids: CASSFPPDRAIYGYTF.

The V call is TRBV5-4, the J call TRBJ2-7; 13 bases agree with TRBD2. Unmatched junction bases numbered 9, after V lost 4 bases and J lost 5 bases. CDR3 length: 16 residues. Germline lookup yields CDR1 SGHNT and CDR2 YYREEE (reference sequence). The chain's CDR3 is CASSEGGLAGVHEQYF. The CDR3 DNA reads TGTGCCAGCAGCGAAGGTGGACTAGCGGGAGTACACGAGCAGTACTTC.

The J gene is TRBJ1-2, the V gene TRBV6-5; D is ambiguous. Germline V gene sequence: CDR1 MNHEY, CDR2 SVGAGI. The CDR3 is 13 residues long. Trimming removed 5 bases from V and 8 bases from J, with 15 bases in between. The chain's CDR3 is CASSLTTAGGYTF. The CDR3 nucleotides are TGTGCCAGCAGTCTGACAACAGCGGGCGGCTACACCTTC.

In this sample, this clone turned up a few times. The J gene is TRBJ1-3, the V gene TRBV14; possible D gene TRBD1, 5 bases. Germline assignment: CDR1 SGHDN and CDR2 FVKESK. The V and J ends lost 0 bases and 2 bases respectively, with 20 bases between them. CDR3 length equals 19 residues. CDR3 in DNA: TGTGCCAGCAGCCAAGAGAAGAGAATGGTGGCAGGGACTGGAAACACCATATATTTT. It specifies CASSQEKRMVAGTGNTIYF.

V usage is TRBV27 and J usage is TRBJ1-5; 10 bases line up with TRBD1. V lost 4 bases and J lost 2; bases outside the gene matches: 2. The CDR3 covers 15 residues. CDR1 MNHEY and CDR2 SMNVEV come from the germline V gene (reference sequence). This CDR3 reads CASSSTGGCNQPQHF. The CDR3 coding sequence is TGTGCCAGCAGTTCGACAGGGGGCTGCAATCAGCCCCAGCATTTT.

The chain carries TRBV7-2 and TRBJ2-1; 13 positions match TRBD2. V gave up 8 bases and J gave up 8 bases; unmatched junction bases: 3. CDR1 and CDR2 (germline): SGHTA, FQGNSA. The CDR3 has 13 amino acids. The CDR3 is CASRLAGGDEQFF. The CDR3 DNA follows: TGTGCCAGCCGACTAGCGGGAGGTGATGAGCAGTTCTTC.

This clone turned up a few times. The chain joins TRBV5-1 to TRBJ2-1, with TRBD2 matching 10 bases. Germline lookup yields CDR1 SGHRS and CDR2 YFSETQ. V trimming: 6 bases; J trimming: 0 bases; junction bases outside the gene matches: 12. The CDR3 sequence is 18 residues long. In nucleotides, the CDR3 is TGCGCCAGCAAAAAAACTAGCGGGACGATGGGCTCCTACAATGAGCAGTTCTTC. Protein product: CASKKTSGTMGSYNEQFF.

This sequence joins TRBV15 and TRBJ2-1; D possibly corresponds to TRBD2 (5 bases). CDR3 length: 14 residues. Germline values: CDR1 LNHNV, CDR2 YYDKDF (reference sequence). With 4 bases removed from V and 3 bases from J, the gap between germline ends came to 10 bases. The DNA of the CDR3 is TGTGCCACCAGCAATAGAGGGCACTACAATGAGCAGTTCTTC. Its translation is CATSNRGHYNEQFF. Using reference TRBV15 and TRBJ2-1 for the parts outside the CDR3, the full variable domain is DAMVIQNPRYQVTQFGKPVTLSCSQTLNHNVMYWYQQKSSQAPKLLFHYYDKDFNNEADTPDNFQSRRPNTSFCFLDIRSPGLGDTAMYLCATSNRGHYNEQFFGPGTRLTVL.

The rearrangement links TRBV27 to TRBJ2-3, with 8 bases lining up with TRBD2. V was pared by 2 bases and J by 1 base, with 2 bases of the junction left unmatched. CDR1 is MNHEY, CDR2 SMNVEV, per germline (reference sequence). CDR3 length: 15 amino acids. CDR3 loop: CASSLSGRGTDTQYF. CDR3 DNA sequence: TGTGCCAGCAGTTTAAGCGGGAGAGGCACAGATACGCAGTATTTT.